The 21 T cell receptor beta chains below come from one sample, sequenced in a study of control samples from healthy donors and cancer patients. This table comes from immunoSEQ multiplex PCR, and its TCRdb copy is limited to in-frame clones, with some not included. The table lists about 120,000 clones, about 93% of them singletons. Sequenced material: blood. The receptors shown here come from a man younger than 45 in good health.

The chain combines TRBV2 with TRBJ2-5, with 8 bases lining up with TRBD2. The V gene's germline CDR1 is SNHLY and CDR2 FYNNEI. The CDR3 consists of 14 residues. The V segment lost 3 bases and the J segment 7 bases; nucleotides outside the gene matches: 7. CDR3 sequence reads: CASSDLGAGGTQYF. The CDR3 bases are TGTGCCAGCAGTGATTTAGGCGCGGGAGGGACCCAGTACTTC.

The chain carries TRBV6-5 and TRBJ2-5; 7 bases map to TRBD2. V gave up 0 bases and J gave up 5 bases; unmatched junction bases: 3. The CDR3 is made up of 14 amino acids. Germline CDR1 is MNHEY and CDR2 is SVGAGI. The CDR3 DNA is TGTGCCAGCAGTTACTCGAGGGGAGGGGAGACCCAGTACTTC. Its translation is CASSYSRGGETQYF.

CDR3 sequence: CASSETNTEAFF. CDR3 coding DNA: TGTGCCAGCAGTGAGACGAACACTGAAGCTTTCTTT. This chain uses TRBV25-1 with TRBJ1-1; no firm D call. Germline V gene sequence: CDR1 MGHDK, CDR2 SYGVNS. The CDR3 is 12 residues long. Between the trimmed V and J ends, which lost 3 bases and 1 base, there was a span of 3 bases.

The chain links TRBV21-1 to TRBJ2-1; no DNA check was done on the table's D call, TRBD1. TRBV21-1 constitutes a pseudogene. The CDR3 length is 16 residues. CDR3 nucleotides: TGTGCCAGCAGCAAAATAGGACAGGGGCACTACAATGAGCAGTTCTTC. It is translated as CASSKIGQGHYNEQFF.

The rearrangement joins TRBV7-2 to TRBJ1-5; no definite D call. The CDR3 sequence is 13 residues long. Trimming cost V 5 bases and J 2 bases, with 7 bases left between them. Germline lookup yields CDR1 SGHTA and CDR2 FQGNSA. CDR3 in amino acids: CASSAPGNQPQHF. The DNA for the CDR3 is TGTGCCAGCAGCGCCCCGGGCAATCAGCCCCAGCATTTT.

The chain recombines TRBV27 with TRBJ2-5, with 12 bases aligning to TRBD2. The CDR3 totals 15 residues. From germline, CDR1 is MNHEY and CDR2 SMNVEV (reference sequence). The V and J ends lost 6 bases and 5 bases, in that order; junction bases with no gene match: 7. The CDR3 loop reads CASSMTSGGGETQYF. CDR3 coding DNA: TGTGCCAGCAGCATGACTAGCGGGGGCGGGGAGACCCAGTACTTC.

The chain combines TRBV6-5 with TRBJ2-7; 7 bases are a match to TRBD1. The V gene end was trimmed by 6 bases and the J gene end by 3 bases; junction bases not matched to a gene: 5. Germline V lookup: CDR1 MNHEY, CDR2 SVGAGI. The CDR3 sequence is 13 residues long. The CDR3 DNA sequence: TGTGCCAGCAGCCCGGACAGGCGCTACGAGCAGTACGTC. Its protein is CASSPDRRYEQYV.

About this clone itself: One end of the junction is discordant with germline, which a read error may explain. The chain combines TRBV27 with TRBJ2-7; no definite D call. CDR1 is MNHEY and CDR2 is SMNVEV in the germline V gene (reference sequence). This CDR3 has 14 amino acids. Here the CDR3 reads CASSHFESSYGQYF. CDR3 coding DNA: TGTGCCAGCAGCCACTTCGAGAGCTCCTACGGGCAGTACTTC.

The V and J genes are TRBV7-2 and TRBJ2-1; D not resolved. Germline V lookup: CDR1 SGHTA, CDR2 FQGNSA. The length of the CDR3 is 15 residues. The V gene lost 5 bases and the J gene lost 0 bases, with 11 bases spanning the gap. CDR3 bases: TGTGCCAGCAGCCCAGACCCGGACTCCTACAATGAGCAGTTCTTC. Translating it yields CASSPDPDSYNEQFF. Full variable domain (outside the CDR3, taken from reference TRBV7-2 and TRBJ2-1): GAGVSQSPSNKVTEKGKDVELRCDPISGHTALYWYRQSLGQGLEFLIYFQGNSAPDKSGLPSDRFSAERTGGSVSTLTIQRTQQEDSAVYLCASSPDPDSYNEQFFGPGTRLTVL.

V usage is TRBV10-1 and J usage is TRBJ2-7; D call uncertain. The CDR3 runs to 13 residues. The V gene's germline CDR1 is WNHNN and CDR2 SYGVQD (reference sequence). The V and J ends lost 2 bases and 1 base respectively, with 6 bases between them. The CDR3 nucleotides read TGCGCCAGCAGTGAGAACCTTTCCTACGAGCAGTACTTC. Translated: CASSENLSYEQYF.

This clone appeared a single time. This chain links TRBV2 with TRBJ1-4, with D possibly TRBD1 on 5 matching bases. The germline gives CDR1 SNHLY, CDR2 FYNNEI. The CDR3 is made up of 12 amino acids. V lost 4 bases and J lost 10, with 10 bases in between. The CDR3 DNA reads TGTGCCAGCAGTGCCCGGGGGATAAAACTGTTTTTT. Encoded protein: CASSARGIKLFF.

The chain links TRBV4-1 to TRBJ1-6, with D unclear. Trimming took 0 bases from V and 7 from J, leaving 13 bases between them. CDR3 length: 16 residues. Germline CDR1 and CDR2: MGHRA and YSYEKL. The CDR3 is CASSQEVEGWNSPLHF. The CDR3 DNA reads TGCGCCAGCAGCCAAGAAGTGGAAGGCTGGAATTCACCCCTCCACTTT.

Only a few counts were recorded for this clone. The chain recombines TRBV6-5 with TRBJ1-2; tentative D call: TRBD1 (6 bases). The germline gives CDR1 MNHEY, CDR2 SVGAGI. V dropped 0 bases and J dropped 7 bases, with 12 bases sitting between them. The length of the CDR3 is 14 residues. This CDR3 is CASSYSQQGAGYTF. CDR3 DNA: TGTGCCAGCAGTTACTCCCAACAGGGAGCTGGCTACACCTTC.

DNA for the CDR3: TGTGCCAGCAGCTTGGGGGCCCAGGGTAGAGATGGCTACACCTTC. Translated, it gives CASSLGAQGRDGYTF. The chain links TRBV7-9 to TRBJ1-2, with D possibly matching TRBD1 (6 bases). Germline V lookup: CDR1 SEHNR, CDR2 FQNEAQ (reference sequence). The CDR3 totals 15 residues. V lost 3 bases, J lost 6 bases, and 17 bases lay in between.

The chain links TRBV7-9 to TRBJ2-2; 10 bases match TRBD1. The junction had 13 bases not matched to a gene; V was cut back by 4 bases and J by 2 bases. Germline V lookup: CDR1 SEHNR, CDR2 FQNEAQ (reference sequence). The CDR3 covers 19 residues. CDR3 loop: CASSSTAPGQGTNTGELFF. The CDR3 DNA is TGTGCCAGCAGCTCGACGGCCCCGGGACAGGGGACCAACACCGGGGAGCTGTTTTTT.

The CDR3 bases are TGTGCCAGCAGGAAACCGGAACAAGGGACAACAGATACGCAGTATTTT. Translating it yields CASRKPEQGTTDTQYF. The J gene is TRBJ2-3, the V gene TRBV28, with D maybe TRBD1 (6 bases). Trimming left V 6 bases short and J 3 bases short, with 19 bases between. This CDR3 has 16 amino acids. The V gene's germline CDR1 is MDHEN and CDR2 SYDVKM.

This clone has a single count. For the CDR3, the DNA is TGTGCCAGCAGCTTAGAACTCGGGGGCTACACCTTC. Protein: CASSLELGGYTF. The J gene is TRBJ1-2, the V gene TRBV11-2; no firm D call. Trimming pared 0 bases from V and 8 bases from J, leaving 7 bases between. The length of the CDR3 is 12 residues. Germline V gene lookup returns CDR1 SGHAT and CDR2 FQNNGV.

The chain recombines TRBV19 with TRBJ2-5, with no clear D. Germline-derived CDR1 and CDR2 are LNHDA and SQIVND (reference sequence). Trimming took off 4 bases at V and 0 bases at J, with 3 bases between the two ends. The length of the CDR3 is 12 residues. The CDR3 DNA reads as TGTGCCAGTAGTACGAACCAAGAGACCCAGTACTTC. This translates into CASSTNQETQYF.

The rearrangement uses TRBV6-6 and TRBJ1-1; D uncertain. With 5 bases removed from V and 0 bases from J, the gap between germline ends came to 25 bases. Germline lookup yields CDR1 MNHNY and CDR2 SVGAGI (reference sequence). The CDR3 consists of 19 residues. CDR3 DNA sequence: TGTGCCAGCAGTCTCTCCCTTTCCTTCGACGGAGACATGAACACTGAAGCTTTCTTT. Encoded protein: CASSLSLSFDGDMNTEAFF.

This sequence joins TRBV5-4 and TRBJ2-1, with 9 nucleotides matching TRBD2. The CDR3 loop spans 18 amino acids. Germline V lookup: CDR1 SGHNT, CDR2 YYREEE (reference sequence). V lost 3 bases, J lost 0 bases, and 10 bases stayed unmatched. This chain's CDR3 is CASSSRTSASSSYNEQFF. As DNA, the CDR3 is TGTGCCAGCAGCTCCAGGACTAGCGCTTCGAGCTCCTACAATGAGCAGTTCTTC.

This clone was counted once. CDR3 DNA sequence: TGTGCCAGCAGCTTAGCGGAAGGGACACCTGAAGCTTTCTTT. Encoded protein: CASSLAEGTPEAFF. This chain connects TRBV11-2 to TRBJ1-1; possible D gene TRBD1, 6 bases. Trimming shortened V by 1 base and J by 6 bases, and 12 bases separated the two germline ends. Per germline, CDR1 SGHAT and CDR2 FQNNGV. The length of the CDR3 is 14 residues. Full variable domain (missing parts from reference TRBV11-2 and TRBJ1-1): EAGVAQSPRYKIIEKRQSVAFWCNPISGHATLYWYQQILGQGPKLLIQFQNNGVVDDSQLPKDRFSAERLKGVDSTLKIQPAKLEDSAVYLCASSLAEGTPEAFFGQGTRLTVV.